Sequencing of this T cell receptor (beta chain) was carried out in a study of cytomegalovirus exposure and HLA in healthy donors. PCR involved 60 Vbeta and 13 Jbeta primers. Libraries were prepared by immunoSEQ multiplex PCR; TCRdb keeps only in-frame clonotypes and omits some of them. The sample yields 95,000 to 110,000 clones, 77% seen once. Healthy individuals who donated bone marrow served as the donors. The V end was cut by 6 bases, the J end by 2 bases, with 14 bases between. Germline V gene sequence: CDR1 SNHLY, CDR2 FYNNEI. This CDR3 has 14 amino acids. The gene calls are TRBV2 and TRBJ2-7, with D tentatively TRBD1 (5 bases). The sample taken for sequencing was PBMCs. The sequence was collected from a male donor in good health and CMV-seronegative. CDR3 sequence: CASRDIRDTYEQYF. The CDR3 region has the DNA TGTGCCAGCAGGGACATTAGGGATACCTACGAGCAGTACTTC.